A single sample is the source of the 21 T cell receptor beta chains below, sequenced in a study of blood T cell repertoires in COVID-19 (TCRdb year 2020). Library preparation employed the immunoSEQ multiplex PCR assay. This immuneACCESS table, as held by TCRdb, lists in-frame sequences with V and J called but not all clones. Of the missing ones, under half trace to an unresolved V gene in checked studies; the others have no known cause. This sample gives about 160,000 clones in total; 85% to 95% of them show up just once. The biggest ten clones account for 3.5% to 5% of the sample. Sequences were obtained from peripheral blood. The receptors were sampled from a woman aged 45-65 years with acute or convalescent COVID-19.

J is TRBJ2-1 and V is TRBV7-9; 7 bases agree with TRBD2. Germline V gene lookup returns CDR1 SEHNR and CDR2 FQNEAQ (reference sequence). Losses at the gene ends were 1 base for V and 12 bases for J; bases not matched to a gene: 12. The CDR3 extends over 15 amino acids. CDR3 loop: CASSLGEGSPTPQFF. The CDR3 DNA reads as TGTGCCAGCAGCTTAGGGGAGGGTAGCCCCACTCCGCAGTTCTTC. Looking up the rest from reference TRBV7-9 and TRBJ2-1 gives the full variable domain: DTGVSQNPRHKITKRGQNVTFRCDPISEHNRLYWYRQTLGQGPEFLTYFQNEAQLEKSRLLSDRFSAERPKGSFSTLEIQRTEQGDSAMYLCASSLGEGSPTPQFFGPGTRLTVL.

The genes are TRBV19 and TRBJ2-1, with no clear D. Germline CDR1 is LNHDA and CDR2 is SQIVND (reference sequence). The CDR3 sequence is 15 residues long. The V gene lost 6 bases and the J gene lost 7 bases, with 19 bases spanning the gap. CDR3 DNA sequence: TGTGCCAGTAGCCTAGACCCGGGTACACTAAATGAGCAGTTCTTC. This translates into CASSLDPGTLNEQFF. The variable domain in full, with the rest retrieved from reference TRBV19 and TRBJ2-1, is DGGITQSPKYLFRKEGQNVTLSCEQNLNHDAMYWYRQDPGQGLRLIYYSQIVNDFQKGDIAEGYSVSREKKESFPLTVTSAQKNPTAFYLCASSLDPGTLNEQFFGPGTRLTVL.

This chain links TRBV11-1 with TRBJ2-7; 14 nucleotides line up with TRBD2. Unmatched junction bases numbered 1, after V lost 4 bases and J lost 5 bases. The germline V gene has CDR1 SGHAT and CDR2 FQDESV (reference sequence). CDR3 length equals 14 residues. CDR3 nucleotides: TGTGCCAGCAGCTCGGGACTAGCGGGAGACGAGCAGTACTTC. Translated, it gives CASSSGLAGDEQYF.

This clone was found once. V is TRBV15 and J is TRBJ1-2; 8 bases match TRBD1. CDR3 length equals 16 residues. The trim removed 0 bases at V and 6 bases at J, leaving 9 bases unmatched. Germline V gene lookup returns CDR1 LNHNV and CDR2 YYDKDF (reference sequence). The CDR3 nucleotides are TGTGCCACCAGCAGAGATATCCAGGGGGCGCAAGATGGCTACACCTTC. As protein: CATSRDIQGAQDGYTF.

The chain employs TRBV10-3 and TRBJ2-1, with 10 positions matching TRBD2. J gave up 9 bases and V 4 bases, and 12 bases lay outside the gene matches. CDR3 length: 16 amino acids. Germline CDR1 and CDR2: ENHRY and SYGVKD. The CDR3 DNA is TGTGCCATCAGTGTTAGCCTAGCGGGAGAAGTAGGTGAGCAGTTCTTC. Translated: CAISVSLAGEVGEQFF.

The chain couples TRBV7-3 to TRBJ2-1; TRBD2 agrees at 13 bases. V shed 2 bases, J shed 8 bases, and the junction held 3 bases outside the gene matches. The length of the CDR3 is 15 residues. Per germline, CDR1 SGHTA and CDR2 FQGTGA. DNA for the CDR3: TGTGCCAGCAGCTTAGGACTAGCGGGGGACGATGAGCAGTTCTTC. It translates to CASSLGLAGDDEQFF.

The V gene is TRBV13, the J gene TRBJ2-7, with TRBD1 matching over 11 bases. Germline CDR1 is PRHDT and CDR2 is FYEKMQ (reference sequence). The CDR3 extends over 15 amino acids. Unmatched junction bases numbered 5, after V lost 5 bases and J lost 2 bases. CDR3 sequence: CASSTGTGGPYEQYF. The CDR3 nucleotides read TGTGCCAGCAGCACCGGGACAGGGGGACCCTACGAGCAGTACTTC.

The chain carries TRBV10-3 and TRBJ1-1; weak D call: TRBD1 (5 bases). The germline V and J ends were trimmed by 6 bases and 4 bases, with 12 bases remaining between them. CDR1 and CDR2 (germline): ENHRY, SYGVKD. The CDR3 runs 13 residues. CDR3 in DNA: TGTGCCATCAGCCAGGGAAGGAGCACTGAAGCTTTCTTT. Its protein product is CAISQGRSTEAFF.

This clone was picked up one time. The V call is TRBV28, the J call TRBJ2-4; D may be TRBD2 (5 bases). The CDR3 loop spans 10 amino acids. Germline values: CDR1 MDHEN, CDR2 SYDVKM. Trimming stripped 10 bases from V and 6 bases from J, with 7 bases between. The CDR3 DNA reads TGTGCCACCGAGGGAAACATTCAGTACTTC. It translates to CATEGNIQYF.

This rearrangement joins TRBV12-3 or TRBV12-4 to TRBJ1-5; D uncertain. The CDR3 runs to 12 residues. V shed 0 bases and J shed 9 bases, with 6 bases lying between them. The DNA for the CDR3 is TGTGCCAGCAGTTTAGCGCCGGGGCCCCAGCATTTT. It specifies CASSLAPGPQHF.

This clone was recorded only once. The genes are TRBV7-9 and TRBJ1-2, with D possibly TRBD1 on 5 matching bases. Trimming removed 5 bases at V and 8 bases at J, with 24 bases between. The CDR3 totals 16 residues. In germline, CDR1 is SEHNR, CDR2 FQNEAQ (reference sequence). The CDR3 region has the DNA TGTGCCAGCAGCGCCTACCGGGACCGTGGAGGGTACGGCTACACCTTC. It translates to CASSAYRDRGGYGYTF.

The J gene is TRBJ1-3, the V gene TRBV5-1, with 7 nucleotides matching TRBD1. The V gene's germline CDR1 is SGHRS and CDR2 YFSETQ. The CDR3 contains 14 residues. With 7 bases clipped from V and 4 bases from J, the junction kept 8 bases outside the gene matches. Here the CDR3 reads CASPGGTAGNTIYF. In DNA form, the CDR3 reads TGCGCCAGCCCAGGAGGGACAGCAGGAAACACCATATATTTT.

This CDR3 is CAWSDRVGGYTF. The CDR3 DNA reads as TGTGCCTGGAGTGACAGGGTAGGAGGCTACACCTTC. The chain is built from TRBV30 and TRBJ1-2, with D possibly being TRBD1 (6 bases). V was clipped by 1 base and J by 8 bases, with 11 bases between them. The CDR3 loop spans 12 amino acids. The germline V gene has CDR1 GTSNPN and CDR2 SVGIG (reference sequence).

The genes are TRBV28 and TRBJ2-7; D remains ambiguous. Germline loops: CDR1 MDHEN, CDR2 SYDVKM. V was trimmed by 2 bases and J by 1 base, leaving 6 bases between them. The CDR3 is made up of 13 amino acids. The CDR3 DNA reads TGTGCCAGCAGTTTACCGGGTTCCTACGAGCAGTACTTC. Translating it yields CASSLPGSYEQYF.

V gene TRBV5-1 combines with J gene TRBJ1-5; TRBD1 agrees at 9 bases. CDR1 is SGHRS, CDR2 YFSETQ, per germline. This CDR3 is 18 amino acids long. Germline trimming cut 0 bases from V and 1 base from J; bases unmatched to any gene: 8. This CDR3 reads CASSLVRTGVDSNQPQHF. The CDR3 region has the DNA TGCGCCAGCAGCTTGGTTCGGACAGGGGTTGACAGCAATCAGCCCCAGCATTTT. The full variable domain, with the rest looked up from reference TRBV5-1 and TRBJ1-5, is KAGVTQTPRYLIKTRGQQVTLSCSPISGHRSVSWYQQTPGQGLQFLFEYFSETQRNKGNFPGRFSGRQFSNSRSEMNVSTLELGDSALYLCASSLVRTGVDSNQPQHFGDGTRLSIL.

V usage is TRBV27 and J usage is TRBJ1-6; D may be TRBD1 (6 bases). The CDR3 is made up of 14 amino acids. Germline V CDR1 and CDR2: MNHEY, SMNVEV (reference sequence). Trimming removed 4 bases from V and 6 bases from J, with 10 bases in between. In DNA form, the CDR3 reads TGTGCCAGCAGTTCAACAGGGTTTAATTCACCCCTCCACTTT. It codes for CASSSTGFNSPLHF.

The J gene is TRBJ1-1, the V gene TRBV18; D not resolved. The CDR3 has 14 amino acids. Germline V lookup: CDR1 KGHSH, CDR2 LQKENI. V shed 3 bases and J shed 6 bases, with 14 bases lying between them. The CDR3 DNA is TGTGCCAGCTCACCCTTAGGACTCGGGGCTGAAGCTTTCTTT. This sequence encodes CASSPLGLGAEAFF. Variable domain in full (rest from reference TRBV18 and TRBJ1-1): NAGVMQNPRHLVRRRGQEARLRCSPMKGHSHVYWYRQLPEEGLKFMVYLQKENIIDESGMPKERFSAEFPKEGPSILRIQQVVRGDSAAYFCASSPLGLGAEAFFGQGTRLTVV.

This clone was seen just once. The rearrangement links TRBV7-2 to TRBJ2-5; maybe TRBD2 (7 bases). V shed 1 base and J shed 5 bases, with 17 bases lying between them. Looked up from germline, CDR1 is SGHTA and CDR2 is FQGNSA. There are 16 residues in the CDR3. CDR3 nucleotides: TGTGCCAGCAGCTTAGTTCGGGGGGCTGTTGAGGAGACCCAGTACTTC. This translates into CASSLVRGAVEETQYF.

A single count supports this clone. The V and J genes are TRBV27 and TRBJ2-7; D uncertain. Per the germline V gene, CDR1 is MNHEY and CDR2 is SMNVEV (reference sequence). This CDR3 contains 14 residues. This chain's CDR3 is CDRLGSTTAYEQYF. In DNA, the CDR3 is TGTGATAGGCTCGGCAGCACTACGGCCTACGAGCAGTACTTC.

This clone was seen only once. V gene TRBV30 combines with J gene TRBJ2-7; perhaps TRBD1 as D (5 bases). Per the germline V gene, CDR1 is GTSNPN and CDR2 is SVGIG (reference sequence). The CDR3 is 14 amino acids. V lost 2 bases, J lost 1 base, and 12 bases lay in between. DNA for the CDR3: TGTGCCTGGAGTCTTGGGCAGGGTTCCTACGAGCAGTACTTC. Protein product: CAWSLGQGSYEQYF.

The chain joins TRBV25-1 to TRBJ1-2; perhaps TRBD1 as D (6 bases). V was trimmed by 1 base and J by 0 bases, leaving 12 bases between them. This CDR3 region has 16 residues. CDR1 and CDR2 (germline): MGHDK, SYGVNS. Here the CDR3 DNA reads TGTGCCAGCAGTGAATCAGGGGCAGCTTCTAACTATGGCTACACCTTC. Its translation is CASSESGAASNYGYTF.